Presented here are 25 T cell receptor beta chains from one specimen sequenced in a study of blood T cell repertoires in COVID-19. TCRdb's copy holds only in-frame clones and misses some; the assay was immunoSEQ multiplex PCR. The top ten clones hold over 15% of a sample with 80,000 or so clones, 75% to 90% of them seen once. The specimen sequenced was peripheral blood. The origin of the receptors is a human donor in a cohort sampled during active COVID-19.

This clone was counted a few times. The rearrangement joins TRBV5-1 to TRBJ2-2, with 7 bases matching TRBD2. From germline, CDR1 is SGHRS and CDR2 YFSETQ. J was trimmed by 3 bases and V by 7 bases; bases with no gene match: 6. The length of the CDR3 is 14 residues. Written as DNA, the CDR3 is TGCGCCAGCCAGCTAGCGGCTTACACCGGGGAGCTGTTTTTT. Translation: CASQLAAYTGELFF.

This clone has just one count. The CDR3 loop is CASSPSTDEQFF. CDR3 nucleotide sequence: TGTGCCAGCAGCCCCTCTACCGATGAGCAGTTCTTC. The chain has TRBV11-3 and TRBJ2-1; D gene ambiguous. V lost 5 bases and J lost 8, with 10 bases in between. In germline, CDR1 is SGHNT, CDR2 YENEEA. CDR3 size: 12 residues.

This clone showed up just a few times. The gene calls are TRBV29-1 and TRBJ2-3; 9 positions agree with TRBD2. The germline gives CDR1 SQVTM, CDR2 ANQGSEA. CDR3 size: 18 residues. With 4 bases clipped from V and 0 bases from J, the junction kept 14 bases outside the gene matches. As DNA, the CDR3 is TGCAGCGTTGGCGGATGGCTAGCGGGATTCCCTAGCACAGATACGCAGTATTTT. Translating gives CSVGGWLAGFPSTDTQYF.

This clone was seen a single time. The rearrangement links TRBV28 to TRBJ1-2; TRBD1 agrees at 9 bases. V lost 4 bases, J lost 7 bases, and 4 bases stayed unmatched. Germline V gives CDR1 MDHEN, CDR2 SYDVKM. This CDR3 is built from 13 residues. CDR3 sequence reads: CASSSGQGPGYTF. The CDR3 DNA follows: TGTGCCAGCAGTTCGGGACAGGGCCCTGGCTACACCTTC.

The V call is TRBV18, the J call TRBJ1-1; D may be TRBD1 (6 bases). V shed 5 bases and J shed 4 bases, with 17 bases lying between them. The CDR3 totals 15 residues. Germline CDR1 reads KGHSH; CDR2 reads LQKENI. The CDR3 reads CASSVRTGMGTEAFF. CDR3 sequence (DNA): TGTGCCAGCTCAGTCCGAACAGGGATGGGCACTGAAGCTTTCTTT.

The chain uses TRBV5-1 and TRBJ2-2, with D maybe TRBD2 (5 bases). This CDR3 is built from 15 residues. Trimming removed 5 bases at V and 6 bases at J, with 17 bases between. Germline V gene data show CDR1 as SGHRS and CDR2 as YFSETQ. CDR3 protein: CASRTNLGSAGELFF. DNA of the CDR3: TGCGCCAGCAGGACAAATCTGGGGAGCGCCGGGGAGCTGTTTTTT.

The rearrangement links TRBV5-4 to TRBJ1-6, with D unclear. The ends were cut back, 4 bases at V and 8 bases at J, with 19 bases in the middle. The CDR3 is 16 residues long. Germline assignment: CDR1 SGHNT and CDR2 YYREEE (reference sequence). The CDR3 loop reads CASSPETARGYSPLHF. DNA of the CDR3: TGTGCCAGCAGCCCCGAGACCGCGCGGGGTTATTCACCCCTCCACTTT.

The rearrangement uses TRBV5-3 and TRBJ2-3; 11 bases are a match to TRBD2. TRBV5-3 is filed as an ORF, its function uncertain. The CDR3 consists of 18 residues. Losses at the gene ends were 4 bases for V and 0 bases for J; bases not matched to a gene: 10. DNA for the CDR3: TGTGCCAGAAGCAGCCGTCCCGGGACTAGCGGTAGCACAGATACGCAGTATTTT. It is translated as CARSSRPGTSGSTDTQYF.

The CDR3 reads CASSPPDRIGNTIYF. The CDR3 nucleotides read TGCGCCAGCAGCCCACCAGACAGGATTGGAAACACCATATATTTT. The gene calls are TRBV5-1 and TRBJ1-3; D is perhaps TRBD1 (6 bases). CDR1 is SGHRS, CDR2 YFSETQ, per germline. The V and J ends lost 4 bases and 3 bases respectively, with 14 bases between them. The CDR3 is made up of 15 amino acids.

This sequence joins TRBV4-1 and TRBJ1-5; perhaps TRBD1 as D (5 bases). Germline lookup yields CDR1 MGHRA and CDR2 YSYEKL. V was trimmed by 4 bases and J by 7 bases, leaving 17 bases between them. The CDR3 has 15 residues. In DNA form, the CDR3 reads TGCGCCAGCAGCCCCCTCCCCCGGGGGGGGCAGCCCCAGCATTTT. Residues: CASSPLPRGGQPQHF.

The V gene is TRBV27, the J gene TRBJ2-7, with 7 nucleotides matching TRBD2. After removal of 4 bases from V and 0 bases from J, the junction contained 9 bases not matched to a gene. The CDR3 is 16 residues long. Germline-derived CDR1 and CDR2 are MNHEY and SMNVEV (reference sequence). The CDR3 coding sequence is TGTGCCAGCAGTTCCTCAAGCGGGACCCTCTCCTACGAGCAGTACTTC. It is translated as CASSSSSGTLSYEQYF.

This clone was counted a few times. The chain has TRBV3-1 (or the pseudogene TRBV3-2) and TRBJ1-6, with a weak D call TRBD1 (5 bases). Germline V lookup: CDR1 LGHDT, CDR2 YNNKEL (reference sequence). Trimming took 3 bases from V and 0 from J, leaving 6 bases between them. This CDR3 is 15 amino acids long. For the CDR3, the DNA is TGTGCCAGCAGCCACGGGGGCTCCTATAATTCACCCCTCCACTTT. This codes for CASSHGGSYNSPLHF.

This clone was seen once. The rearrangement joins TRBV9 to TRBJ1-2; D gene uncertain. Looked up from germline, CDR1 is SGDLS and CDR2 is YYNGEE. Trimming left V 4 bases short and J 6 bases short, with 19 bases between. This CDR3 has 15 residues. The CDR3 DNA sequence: TGTGCCAGCAGCCTCACCAAGCGAGGCGGGCATGGCTACACCTTC. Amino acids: CASSLTKRGGHGYTF.

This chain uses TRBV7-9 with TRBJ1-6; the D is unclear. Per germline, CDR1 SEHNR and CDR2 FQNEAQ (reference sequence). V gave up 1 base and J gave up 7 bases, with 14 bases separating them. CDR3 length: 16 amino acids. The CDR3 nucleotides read TGTGCCAGCAGCTTAGGAGGTACGGATGGGAATTCACCCCTCCACTTT. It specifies CASSLGGTDGNSPLHF.

The CDR3 reads CASSPGLAGSYNEQFF. For the CDR3, the DNA is TGCGCCAGCAGCCCGGGACTAGCGGGTTCCTACAATGAGCAGTTCTTC. V is TRBV5-1 and J is TRBJ2-1, with 12 bases lining up with TRBD2. CDR3 size: 16 residues. The J segment lost 1 base and the V segment lost 4 bases, leaving 3 bases of the junction unmatched. Per the germline V gene, CDR1 is SGHRS and CDR2 is YFSETQ.

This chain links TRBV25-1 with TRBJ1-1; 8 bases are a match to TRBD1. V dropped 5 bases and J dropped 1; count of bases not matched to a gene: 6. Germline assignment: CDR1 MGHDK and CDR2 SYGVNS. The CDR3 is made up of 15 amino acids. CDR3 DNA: TGTGCCAGCAGTCGCCAGGGGGCTGCGAACACTGAAGCTTTCTTT. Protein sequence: CASSRQGAANTEAFF.

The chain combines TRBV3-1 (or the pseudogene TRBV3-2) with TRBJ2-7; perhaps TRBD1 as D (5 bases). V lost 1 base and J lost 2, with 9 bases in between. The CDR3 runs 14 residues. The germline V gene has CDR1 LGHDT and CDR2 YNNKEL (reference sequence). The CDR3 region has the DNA TGTGCCAGCAGCCAAGGGACAAGGACCTACGAGCAGTACTTC. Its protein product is CASSQGTRTYEQYF.

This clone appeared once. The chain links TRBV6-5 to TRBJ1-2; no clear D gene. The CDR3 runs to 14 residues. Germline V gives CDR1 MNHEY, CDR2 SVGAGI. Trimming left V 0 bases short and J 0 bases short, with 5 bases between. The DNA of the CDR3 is TGTGCCAGCAGTTACTCGTCCTCTAACTATGGCTACACCTTC. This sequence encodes CASSYSSSNYGYTF.

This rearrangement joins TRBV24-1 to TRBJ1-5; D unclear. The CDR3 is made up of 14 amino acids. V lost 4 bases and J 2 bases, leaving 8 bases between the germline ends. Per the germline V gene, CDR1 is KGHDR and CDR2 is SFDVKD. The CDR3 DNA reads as TGTGCCACCAGTGACCGAGGAGGCAATCAGCCCCAGCATTTT. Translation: CATSDRGGNQPQHF.

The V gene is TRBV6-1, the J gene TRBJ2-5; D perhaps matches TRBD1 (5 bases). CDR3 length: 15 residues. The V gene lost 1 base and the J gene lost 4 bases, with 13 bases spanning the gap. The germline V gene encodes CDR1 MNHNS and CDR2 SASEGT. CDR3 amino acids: CASSEEWPRGETQYF. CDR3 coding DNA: TGTGCCAGCAGTGAAGAGTGGCCAAGGGGAGAGACCCAGTACTTC.

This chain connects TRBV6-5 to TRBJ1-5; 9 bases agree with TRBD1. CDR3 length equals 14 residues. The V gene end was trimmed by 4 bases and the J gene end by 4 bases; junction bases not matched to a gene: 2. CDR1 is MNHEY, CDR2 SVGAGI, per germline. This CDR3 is CASSSGQGNQPQHF. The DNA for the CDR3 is TGTGCCAGCAGTTCAGGACAGGGGAATCAGCCCCAGCATTTT.

The CDR3 bases are TGTGCCAGCAGCGGCGAAGGGACTAGCGCTCCCAATGAGCAGTTCTTC. Its protein is CASSGEGTSAPNEQFF. V is TRBV7-9 and J is TRBJ2-1, with 10 bases matching TRBD2. The germline V gene encodes CDR1 SEHNR and CDR2 FQNEAQ (reference sequence). The V gene end was trimmed by 5 bases and the J gene end by 6 bases; junction bases not matched to a gene: 10. This CDR3 is built from 16 residues.

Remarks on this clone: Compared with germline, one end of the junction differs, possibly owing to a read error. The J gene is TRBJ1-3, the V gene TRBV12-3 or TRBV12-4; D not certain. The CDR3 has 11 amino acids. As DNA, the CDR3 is TGTGCCAGCCGTTTGGGCAACACCATATATTTT. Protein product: CASRLGNTIYF.

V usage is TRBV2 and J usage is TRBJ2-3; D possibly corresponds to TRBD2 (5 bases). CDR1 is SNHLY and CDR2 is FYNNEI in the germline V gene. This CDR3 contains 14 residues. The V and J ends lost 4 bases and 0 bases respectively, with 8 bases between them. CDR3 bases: TGTGCCAGCAGTGTTCGGGGAAGCACAGATACGCAGTATTTT. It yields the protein CASSVRGSTDTQYF.

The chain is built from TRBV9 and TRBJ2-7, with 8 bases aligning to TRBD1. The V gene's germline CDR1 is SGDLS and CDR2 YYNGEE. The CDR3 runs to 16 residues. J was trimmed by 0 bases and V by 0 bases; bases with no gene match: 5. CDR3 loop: CASSVATGGSSYEQYF. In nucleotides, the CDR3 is TGTGCCAGCAGCGTAGCTACAGGGGGTAGCTCCTACGAGCAGTACTTC.